Below are 28 T cell receptor beta chains sequenced from a single sample in a study of blood T cell repertoires in COVID-19. Clones were read by immunoSEQ multiplex PCR, and TCRdb kept only the in-frame ones, dropping some. The table shows approximately 140,000 clones, with about 86% occurring only once. Sample: peripheral blood. These TCRs come from a woman in her thirties or forties with acute or convalescent COVID-19.

CDR3 in DNA: TGCGCCAGCAGCTTGGATGGGACAGGGTGGCAGTACTTC. This sequence encodes CASSLDGTGWQYF. The gene calls are TRBV5-1 and TRBJ2-7; TRBD1 aligns across 9 bases. CDR1 SGHRS and CDR2 YFSETQ come from the germline V gene. With V trimmed by 0 bases and J by 9 bases, 4 bases remained unmatched. The CDR3 runs 13 residues. Full variable domain (rest looked up from reference TRBV5-1 and TRBJ2-7): KAGVTQTPRYLIKTRGQQVTLSCSPISGHRSVSWYQQTPGQGLQFLFEYFSETQRNKGNFPGRFSGRQFSNSRSEMNVSTLELGDSALYLCASSLDGTGWQYFGPGTRLTVT.

The chain couples TRBV2 to TRBJ2-3; 8 bases match TRBD1. Germline V gene lookup returns CDR1 SNHLY and CDR2 FYNNEI. The CDR3 has 14 residues. With 8 bases clipped from V and 0 bases from J, the junction kept 4 bases outside the gene matches. The CDR3 protein is CASRQGMSTDTQYF. In DNA form, the CDR3 reads TGTGCCAGCCGACAGGGGATGAGCACAGATACGCAGTATTTT.

The DNA for the CDR3 is TGTGCCATCAGCCCGGGACTAGGGAGCTCCTACGAGCAGTACTTC. Protein sequence: CAISPGLGSSYEQYF. The chain combines TRBV10-3 with TRBJ2-7, with 8 bases aligning to TRBD2. This CDR3 has 15 residues. Germline V gene data show CDR1 as ENHRY and CDR2 as SYGVKD. Germline trimming cut 6 bases from V and 0 bases from J; bases unmatched to any gene: 7.

This clone was seen once. This chain links TRBV6-5 with TRBJ1-3, with TRBD1 matching over 7 bases. Trimming took 4 bases from V and 4 from J; bases not matched to a gene: 4. This CDR3 region has 14 residues. The germline gives CDR1 MNHEY, CDR2 SVGAGI. CDR3 sequence (DNA): TGTGCCAGCAGTTCACAGGGGCACGGAAACACCATATATTTT. The encoded protein is CASSSQGHGNTIYF.

This clone was observed a few times. This rearrangement joins TRBV5-6 to TRBJ1-2; D is possibly TRBD1 (6 bases). Germline V gene data show CDR1 as SGHDT and CDR2 as YYEEEE. The CDR3 contains 12 residues. The V end was cut by 7 bases, the J end by 10 bases, with 17 bases between. For the CDR3, the DNA is TGTGCCAGCGGGGGCACCGTTCCTCTCTACACCTTC. Its protein product is CASGGTVPLYTF.

The rearrangement joins TRBV7-2 to TRBJ1-1; no definite D call. Germline CDR1 SGHTA, CDR2 FQGNSA. V was cut by 5 bases and J by 2 bases, with 15 bases left in between. The CDR3 runs 15 residues. The chain's CDR3 is CASSPQTRGNTEAFF. DNA for the CDR3: TGTGCCAGCAGCCCCCAAACGAGAGGTAACACTGAAGCTTTCTTT.

This chain links TRBV7-2 with TRBJ1-5; D is unclear. V shed 0 bases and J shed 0 bases, with 6 bases lying between them. Germline lookup yields CDR1 SGHTA and CDR2 FQGNSA. The CDR3 runs 15 residues. CDR3 in DNA: TGTGCCAGCAGCTTAGCTATAGATAGCAATCAGCCCCAGCATTTT. Its protein is CASSLAIDSNQPQHF. Together with reference TRBV7-2 and TRBJ1-5, the CDR3 gives the full variable domain: GAGVSQSPSNKVTEKGKDVELRCDPISGHTALYWYRQSLGQGLEFLIYFQGNSAPDKSGLPSDRFSAERTGGSVSTLTIQRTQQEDSAVYLCASSLAIDSNQPQHFGDGTRLSIL.

The rearrangement joins TRBV7-2 to TRBJ2-7; no firm D call. The V end lost 0 bases, the J end lost 2 bases, and 11 bases lay between the germline ends. Germline assignment: CDR1 SGHTA and CDR2 FQGNSA. There are 15 residues in the CDR3. The chain's CDR3 is CASSLAQSLTYEQYF. The CDR3 DNA reads as TGTGCCAGCAGCTTAGCACAGAGCCTGACCTACGAGCAGTACTTC. Variable domain in full (rest from reference TRBV7-2 and TRBJ2-7): GAGVSQSPSNKVTEKGKDVELRCDPISGHTALYWYRQSLGQGLEFLIYFQGNSAPDKSGLPSDRFSAERTGGSVSTLTIQRTQQEDSAVYLCASSLAQSLTYEQYFGPGTRLTVT.

The V and J genes are TRBV7-9 and TRBJ1-2; D is ambiguous. CDR1 is SEHNR, CDR2 FQNEAQ, per germline (reference sequence). Between the trimmed V and J ends, which lost 8 bases and 11 bases, there was a span of 24 bases. CDR3 size: 14 residues. The CDR3 reads CASAAGGPLQWYTF. The CDR3, as DNA: TGTGCCAGCGCCGCGGGAGGGCCCCTCCAATGGTACACCTTC.

This clone turned up a few times. The chain's CDR3 is CSVQTGVNEKLFF. The CDR3 nucleotides read TGCAGCGTTCAGACAGGGGTTAATGAAAAACTGTTTTTT. This chain links TRBV29-1 with TRBJ1-4, with TRBD1 matching 8 bases. This CDR3 has 13 amino acids. Germline V gene data show CDR1 as SQVTM and CDR2 as ANQGSEA. The junction had 3 bases not matched to a gene; V was cut back by 5 bases and J by 4 bases.

The chain recombines TRBV10-3 with TRBJ2-7; 7 positions match TRBD1. The germline CDR1 and CDR2 sequences are ENHRY and SYGVKD. The CDR3 is made up of 13 amino acids. Losses at the gene ends were 5 bases for V and 6 bases for J; bases not matched to a gene: 7. The CDR3 nucleotides are TGTGCCATCAGTCAAGACAGGGTTGGCGAGCAGTACTTC. This gives the protein CAISQDRVGEQYF.

The CDR3 region is CASSQGARGQYF. The DNA for the CDR3 is TGTGCCAGCAGCCAAGGAGCACGGGGGCAGTATTTT. The chain joins TRBV3-1 (or the pseudogene TRBV3-2) to TRBJ2-3, with D possibly matching TRBD2 (5 bases). The CDR3 extends over 12 amino acids. V dropped 1 base and J dropped 11 bases, with 10 bases sitting between them. Germline V gene sequence: CDR1 LGHDT, CDR2 YNNKEL (reference sequence).

V and J are TRBV18 and TRBJ2-5; TRBD1 matches at 7 bases. This CDR3 comprises 14 residues. Germline V gene data show CDR1 as KGHSH and CDR2 as LQKENI. J was trimmed by 5 bases and V by 3 bases; bases with no gene match: 6. The CDR3 here is CASSPFQQGETQYF. The CDR3 DNA sequence: TGTGCCAGCTCACCTTTCCAACAGGGGGAGACCCAGTACTTC.

The chain joins TRBV7-2 to TRBJ1-2, with TRBD1 as a possible D gene (6 bases). The germline V gene encodes CDR1 SGHTA and CDR2 FQGNSA. The CDR3 spans 14 residues. V was clipped by 1 base and J by 6 bases, with 12 bases between them. CDR3 sequence (DNA): TGTGCCAGCAGCTTAGTAAGGCAGGGGAATGGCTACACCTTC. Translation gives CASSLVRQGNGYTF. Based on the CDR3 plus reference TRBV7-2 and TRBJ1-2, the full variable domain is GAGVSQSPSNKVTEKGKDVELRCDPISGHTALYWYRQSLGQGLEFLIYFQGNSAPDKSGLPSDRFSAERTGGSVSTLTIQRTQQEDSAVYLCASSLVRQGNGYTFGSGTRLTVV.

As to this clone: Other DNA sequences within the sample encode an identical CDR3. The rearrangement joins TRBV27 to TRBJ2-7, with D tentatively TRBD1 (6 bases). V lost 5 bases and J 7 bases, leaving 18 bases between the germline ends. The CDR3 has 14 residues. CDR1 and CDR2 from the germline V gene are MNHEY and SMNVEV (reference sequence). The CDR3 nucleotides read TGTGCCAGCAGTCCAGGGACATCCGGATATGAGCAGTACTTC. It translates to CASSPGTSGYEQYF.

This clone has only a few counts. The J gene is TRBJ2-5, the V gene TRBV29-1; the match to TRBD1 covers 8 bases. V shed 4 bases and J 2 bases; nucleotides not matched to a gene: 3. The CDR3 has 13 amino acids. In germline, CDR1 is SQVTM, CDR2 ANQGSEA. CDR3 nucleotides: TGCAGCGTTGGTACAGGGGGGCAAGAGACCCAGTACTTC. As protein: CSVGTGGQETQYF.

This rearrangement joins TRBV2 to TRBJ1-1; TRBD1 matches at 7 bases. Per germline, CDR1 SNHLY and CDR2 FYNNEI. The CDR3 covers 14 residues. V dropped 4 bases and J dropped 3; count of bases not matched to a gene: 5. CDR3 protein: CASSVRGHDTEAFF. Written as DNA, the CDR3 is TGTGCCAGCAGTGTTAGGGGGCATGACACTGAAGCTTTCTTT.

The chain employs TRBV7-8 and TRBJ1-5; the D gene is possibly TRBD1 (5 bases). CDR1 is SGHVS and CDR2 is FQNEAQ in the germline V gene. This CDR3 contains 17 residues. Trimming removed 5 bases at V and 1 base at J, with 18 bases between. The CDR3 nucleotides are TGTGCCAGCAGCCCTCCCCTCAGGGAAAGAAGCAATCAGCCCCAGCATTTT. Protein sequence: CASSPPLRERSNQPQHF.

The chain links TRBV4-2 to TRBJ2-1; 10 nucleotides match TRBD1. V shed 4 bases, J shed 8 bases, and the junction held 11 bases outside the gene matches. The CDR3 contains 16 residues. From germline, CDR1 is LGHNA and CDR2 YNFKEQ. CDR3 sequence reads: CASSLGGTGVFDEQFF. CDR3 nucleotide sequence: TGTGCCAGCAGCCTTGGGGGGACAGGGGTTTTCGATGAGCAGTTCTTC.

This chain joins TRBV4-1 and TRBJ2-5; 12 nucleotides agree with TRBD2. V lost 4 bases and J lost 2; bases outside the gene matches: 17. The germline V gene has CDR1 MGHRA and CDR2 YSYEKL. This CDR3 spans 20 amino acids. CDR3 amino acids: CASSRLLAGLAGLRQETQYF. The CDR3 bases are TGCGCCAGCAGCCGTCTATTGGCGGGACTAGCGGGCCTGAGGCAAGAGACCCAGTACTTC.

V gene TRBV6-5 combines with J gene TRBJ1-6; weak D call: TRBD1 (5 bases). Between the trimmed V and J ends, which lost 1 base and 5 bases, there was a span of 12 bases. Per the germline V gene, CDR1 is MNHEY and CDR2 is SVGAGI. The CDR3 contains 16 residues. In DNA, the CDR3 is TGTGCCAGCAGTTACTTGGGGGGTTTGAATAATTCACCCCTCCACTTT. Protein product: CASSYLGGLNNSPLHF.

V usage is TRBV3-1 (or the pseudogene TRBV3-2) and J usage is TRBJ2-7; 7 positions agree with TRBD2. The junction had 4 bases not matched to a gene; V was cut back by 1 base and J by 4 bases. The V gene's germline CDR1 is LGHDT and CDR2 YNNKEL (reference sequence). This CDR3 is built from 14 residues. CDR3: CASSQAAGAYEQYF. Written as DNA, the CDR3 is TGTGCCAGCAGCCAAGCGGCGGGAGCGTACGAGCAGTACTTC.

The rearrangement joins TRBV18 to TRBJ1-5, with D perhaps matching TRBD1 (5 bases). The CDR3 length is 15 residues. Germline V gene sequence: CDR1 KGHSH, CDR2 LQKENI. V gave up 2 bases and J gave up 3 bases, with 11 bases separating them. Written as DNA, the CDR3 is TGTGCCAGCTCACCAGGGGCGCCCAACAATCAGCCCCAGCATTTT. Translation gives CASSPGAPNNQPQHF.

V and J are TRBV18 and TRBJ2-6; TRBD1 is a possible D gene (6 bases). Germline V CDR1 and CDR2: KGHSH, LQKENI. The CDR3 has 15 amino acids. The ends were cut back, 1 base at V and 2 bases at J, with 6 bases in the middle. The CDR3 DNA reads as TGTGCCAGCTCACCACAGGGGGCTGGGGCCAACGTCCTGACTTTC. It codes for CASSPQGAGANVLTF.

V usage is TRBV19 and J usage is TRBJ1-2, with TRBD1 as a possible D gene (5 bases). The V end lost 5 bases, the J end lost 0 bases, and 22 bases lay between the germline ends. Germline loops: CDR1 LNHDA, CDR2 SQIVND (reference sequence). This CDR3 comprises 18 residues. CDR3 sequence (DNA): TGTGCCAGTAGTCCACAGGCCTACCTCTTTAGTTCTAACTATGGCTACACCTTC. This sequence encodes CASSPQAYLFSSNYGYTF.

The rearrangement uses TRBV7-9 and TRBJ1-2, with 9 bases fitting TRBD1. V lost 1 base and J lost 1; bases outside the gene matches: 4. CDR3 length: 16 amino acids. Germline V gene data show CDR1 as SEHNR and CDR2 as FQNEAQ (reference sequence). In DNA, the CDR3 is TGTGCCAGCAGCTTAGTTATGGGACAGGGTAACTATGGCTACACCTTC. Protein product: CASSLVMGQGNYGYTF.

The chain uses TRBV15 and TRBJ1-2; 7 bases line up with TRBD1. Germline V lookup: CDR1 LNHNV, CDR2 YYDKDF (reference sequence). V lost 1 base, J lost 1 base, and 6 bases stayed unmatched. There are 16 residues in the CDR3. The CDR3 reads CATSRGPTGRNYGYTF. The CDR3 nucleotides are TGTGCCACCAGCAGAGGCCCGACAGGGCGTAACTATGGCTACACCTTC.

CDR3 nucleotide sequence: TGTGCCGCCACTATAGCGGGGGAGAGGGCCGGGGAGCTGTTTTTT. Encoded protein: CAATIAGERAGELFF. The chain is built from TRBV2 and TRBJ2-2; 9 bases are a match to TRBD2. J lost 6 bases, V lost 11 bases, and 13 bases had no gene match. The CDR3 totals 15 residues. The V gene's germline CDR1 is SNHLY and CDR2 FYNNEI.